This T cell receptor (beta chain) was recovered during a study of shared clonotypes between healthy human individuals. CDR3 length: 13 amino acids. Germline V gene lookup returns CDR1 SQVTM and CDR2 ANQGSEA. Trimming removed 7 bases at V and 4 bases at J, with 15 bases between. Using immunoSEQ multiplex PCR, the repertoire was profiled, and TCRdb retains in-frame clones only, with some absent. The sample lists about 2 million clones, roughly 95% occurring once. The sequence was collected from a man between 18 and 35 years old in good health. J is TRBJ2-3 and V is TRBV29-1, with a possible D match to TRBD2 (5 bases). Sequences were obtained from naive CD4+ T cells sorted from blood. Subset: CD45RA+ positively selected. CDR3 nucleotides: TGCAGCGGTGGAGGATTAGGACCAGATACGCAGTATTTT. Translated: CSGGGLGPDTQYF.